The entry below describes one TCR beta chain. Its antigen is unidentified. This sample stems from a study of CD8 T cells in Susac syndrome. Whole-study results and caveats: It was acknowledged by the study that relatively few individuals were included in its TCR sequencing and HLA analysis.

The T cells that were sequenced for TCR beta were CD8+ and CD4+ cells from blood. The multiple sclerosis controls were treatment-naive patients affected by stable or active relapsing-remitting disease. The germline V gene encodes CDR1 LNHDA and CDR2 SQIVND (reference sequence). The CDR3 runs to 13 residues. V trimming: 8 bases; J trimming: 6 bases; junction bases outside the gene matches: 3. The RNA input was roughly 0.45 to 1 ug, and it was reverse transcribed with random hexamers. Amplification of TCR beta CDR3 spanned 54 Vbeta and 13 Jbeta via immunoSEQ multiplex PCR. MiXCR was run by TCRdb on the immunoSEQ multiplex PCR reads, yielding one entry per CDR3 protein. The data show hundreds of thousands of distinct CDR3 sequences, around 91% seen once.

Sample: CD8+ T cells from PBMCs. The TCR originated in a human donor with multiple sclerosis. This sequence joins TRBV19 and TRBJ2-2; 10 nucleotides agree with TRBD2. The CDR3 nucleotides read TGTGCCAGTTTAGCGGGAGGCTCCGGGGAGCTGTTTTTT. The encoded protein is CASLAGGSGELFF.